What follows is one T cell receptor beta chain and its context. The V and J ends lost 3 bases and 7 bases, in that order; junction bases with no gene match: 5. This CDR3 comprises 15 residues. The germline V gene has CDR1 SGHTA and CDR2 FQGNSA. This entry comes from a study of T cells in localized non-small cell lung cancer. Profiling relied on immunoSEQ multiplex PCR, and the TCRdb table lists in-frame clones only, not all of them. Here the sample spans 15,000 to 20,000 clones, roughly 82% being singletons. This chain joins TRBV7-2 and TRBJ2-1, with 11 bases matching TRBD2. This TCR was sampled from a male donor older than 55 with stage I lung adenocarcinoma. Sequencing was performed on peripheral blood, taken before any cancer treatment. The CDR3 is CASSFLAGGNNEQFF. CDR3 bases: TGTGCCAGCAGCTTCCTAGCGGGGGGAAATAATGAGCAGTTCTTC. The variable domain in full, completed from reference TRBV7-2 and TRBJ2-1, reads GAGVSQSPSNKVTEKGKDVELRCDPISGHTALYWYRQSLGQGLEFLIYFQGNSAPDKSGLPSDRFSAERTGGSVSTLTIQRTQQEDSAVYLCASSFLAGGNNEQFFGPGTRLTVL.